Listed here are 7 T cell receptor beta chains from one sample, sequenced in a study of human T cells and chemical hapten exposure. TCRdb used MiXCR to reprocess the RACE reads, holding one entry per CDR3 protein. The repertoire holds 65,000 to 95,000 distinct CDR3 sequences, with over 6.5% as singletons. The time point denotes: healthy volunteer bleed at 6 weeks. Whole blood that had not been fractionated was the source of extracted total RNA. Sequenced material: whole blood. These receptors were taken from a female donor in good health. Some clones in this sample may be carry-over from other donors' samples.

This clonotype has at least ten counts. The chain couples TRBV20-1 to TRBJ2-3; D ambiguous. CDR1 is DFQATT and CDR2 is SNEGSKA in the germline V gene (reference sequence). CDR3 length: 13 amino acids. Trimming removed 0 bases from V and 2 bases from J, with 6 bases in between. The CDR3 region is CSARDPFTDTQYF. The DNA of the CDR3 is TGCAGTGCTAGAGACCCCTTCACAGATACGCAGTATTTT.

For this clonotype: Just one base apart from a much larger clone, this may be a read error. J is TRBJ2-1 and V is TRBV13, with D perhaps matching TRBD1 or TRBD2 (5 bases each). CDR1 PRHDT and CDR2 FYEKMQ come from the germline V gene (reference sequence). The CDR3 contains 11 residues. The CDR3 spells CVSSRGREQFF. CDR3 nucleotide sequence: TGTGTCAGCAGCCGGGGCCGAGAGCAGTTCTTC. The complete variable domain, with remaining parts taken from reference TRBV13 and TRBJ2-1, reads AAGVIQSPRHLIKEKRETATLKCYPIPRHDTVYWYQQGPGQDPQFLISFYEKMQSDKGSIPDRFSAQQFSDYHSELNMSSLELGDSALYFCVSSRGREQFFGPGTRLTVL.

The gene calls are TRBV18 and TRBJ2-3, with 7 bases matching TRBD1. Trimming cost V 3 bases and J 5 bases; bases outside gene matches: 11. Germline V lookup: CDR1 KGHSH, CDR2 LQKENI. This CDR3 comprises 16 residues. Written as DNA, the CDR3 is TGTGCCAGCTCACCTACAGGGGACCCCCTCGTAGATACGCAGTATTTT. Translation: CASSPTGDPLVDTQYF.

This clonotype was seen ten or more times. In nucleotides, the CDR3 is TGTGCCAGCAGTCCGACGCGGGATCTCAGACACACACAAGAGACCCAGTACTTC. Protein product: CASSPTRDLRHTQETQYF. J is TRBJ2-5 and V is TRBV28, with D perhaps matching TRBD2 (6 bases). Germline assignment: CDR1 MDHEN and CDR2 SYDVKM. V shed 5 bases and J shed 2 bases, with 24 bases lying between them. The CDR3 sequence is 18 residues long.

This clonotype was seen at least ten times. The J gene is TRBJ1-6, the V gene TRBV6-6; D remains unclear. CDR1 is MNHNY and CDR2 is SVGAGI in the germline V gene (reference sequence). The CDR3 has 12 amino acids. V was pared by 2 bases and J by 9 bases, with 5 bases between. This CDR3 is CASSYKGSPLHF. CDR3 bases: TGTGCCAGCAGTTACAAGGGTTCACCCCTCCACTTT.

This clonotype has more than one count but fewer than ten. V and J are TRBV20-1 and TRBJ1-2; tentative D call: TRBD1 (5 bases). Germline loops: CDR1 DFQATT, CDR2 SNEGSKA (reference sequence). The V and J ends lost 3 bases and 2 bases respectively, with 10 bases between them. This CDR3 spans 13 amino acids. This CDR3 is CSASLPGNYGYTF. The CDR3 DNA sequence: TGCAGTGCTAGCCTACCAGGGAACTATGGCTACACCTTC.

The chain couples TRBV7-9 to TRBJ1-5, with unresolved D. V was cut by 3 bases and J by 9 bases, with 12 bases left in between. The germline V gene has CDR1 SEHNR and CDR2 FQNEAQ (reference sequence). The CDR3 has 13 residues. CDR3 nucleotide sequence: TGTGCCAGCAGCTTGGCCCCATGGGGGCCCCAGCATTTT. This gives the protein CASSLAPWGPQHF. Filled out from reference TRBV7-9 and TRBJ1-5, the complete variable domain reads DTGVSQNPRHKITKRGQNVTFRCDPISEHNRLYWYRQTLGQGPEFLTYFQNEAQLEKSRLLSDRFSAERPKGSFSTLEIQRTEQGDSAMYLCASSLAPWGPQHFGDGTRLSIL.